The entry below describes one T cell receptor (beta chain). Per the original data handling: Reference gene primer amplification in the assay estimated nucleated cell counts. Data came from immunoSEQ multiplex PCR; TCRdb stores just in-frame clones and leaves some out. D and trimming come from the DNA, and the V and J calls and clone size come from that table. The table shows 50,000 or so clones, with roughly 90% occurring only once. This sample stems from a study of blood T cell repertoires in COVID-19. About the study: From T cells, B-cell-depleted T cells, or PBMCs came the material, which was cDNA or gDNA.

Germline V gene data show CDR1 as KGHSH and CDR2 as LQKENI. Trimming stripped 3 bases from V and 6 bases from J, with 20 bases between. This CDR3 contains 17 residues. This chain links TRBV18 with TRBJ2-2; the D gene is possibly TRBD1 (6 bases). What was sequenced was peripheral blood. The TCR sequence derives from a man of 80 years or more with acute or convalescent COVID-19. The CDR3 here is CASSPSQGRFRSGELFF. The CDR3 bases are TGTGCCAGCTCACCTTCACAGGGTCGTTTCAGGTCCGGGGAGCTGTTTTTT.